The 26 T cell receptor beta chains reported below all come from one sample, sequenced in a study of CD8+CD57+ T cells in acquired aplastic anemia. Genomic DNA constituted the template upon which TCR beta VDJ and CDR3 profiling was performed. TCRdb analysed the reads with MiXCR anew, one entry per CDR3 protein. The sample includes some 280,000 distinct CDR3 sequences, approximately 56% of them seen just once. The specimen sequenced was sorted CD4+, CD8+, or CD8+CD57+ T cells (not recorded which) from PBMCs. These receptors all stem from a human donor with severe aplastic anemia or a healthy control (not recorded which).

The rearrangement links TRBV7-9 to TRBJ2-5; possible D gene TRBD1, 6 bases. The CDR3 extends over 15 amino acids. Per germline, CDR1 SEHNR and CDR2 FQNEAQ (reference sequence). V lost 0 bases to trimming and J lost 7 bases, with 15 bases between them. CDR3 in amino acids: CASSLAPQGRGTQYF. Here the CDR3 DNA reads TGTGCCAGCAGCTTAGCGCCACAGGGAAGGGGGACCCAGTACTTC.

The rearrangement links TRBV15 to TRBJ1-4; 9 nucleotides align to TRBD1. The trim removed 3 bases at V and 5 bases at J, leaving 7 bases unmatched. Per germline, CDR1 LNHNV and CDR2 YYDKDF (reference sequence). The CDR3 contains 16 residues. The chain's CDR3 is CATSSTRGTGNEKLFF. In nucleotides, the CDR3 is TGTGCCACCAGCAGTACCCGGGGGACAGGGAATGAAAAACTGTTTTTT.

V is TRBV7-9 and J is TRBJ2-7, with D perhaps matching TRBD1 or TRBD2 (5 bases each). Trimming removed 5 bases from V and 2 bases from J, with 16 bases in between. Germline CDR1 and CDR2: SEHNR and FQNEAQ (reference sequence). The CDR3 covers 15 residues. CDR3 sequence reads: CASSLLRDGPYEQYF. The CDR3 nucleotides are TGTGCCAGCAGCCTCCTCCGGGACGGACCCTACGAGCAGTACTTC.

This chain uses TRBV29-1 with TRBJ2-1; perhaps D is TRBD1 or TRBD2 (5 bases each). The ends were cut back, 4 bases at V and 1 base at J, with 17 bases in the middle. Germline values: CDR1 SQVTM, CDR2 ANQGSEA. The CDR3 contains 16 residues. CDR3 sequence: CSVGGKLGRSYNEQFF. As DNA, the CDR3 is TGCAGCGTTGGAGGGAAATTGGGACGATCCTACAATGAGCAGTTCTTC.

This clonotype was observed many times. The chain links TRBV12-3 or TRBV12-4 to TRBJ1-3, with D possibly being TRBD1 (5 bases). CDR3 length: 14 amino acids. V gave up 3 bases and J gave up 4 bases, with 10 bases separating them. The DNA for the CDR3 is TGTGCCAGCAGTTTCACGGGGCGGGGAAACACCATATATTTT. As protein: CASSFTGRGNTIYF.

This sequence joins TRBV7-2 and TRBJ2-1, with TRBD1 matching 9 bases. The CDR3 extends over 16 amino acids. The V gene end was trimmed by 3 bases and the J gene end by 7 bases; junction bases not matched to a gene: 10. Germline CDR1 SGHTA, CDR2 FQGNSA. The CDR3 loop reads CASSFSGTGSDNEQFF. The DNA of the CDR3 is TGTGCCAGCAGCTTCTCCGGGACAGGGAGCGATAATGAGCAGTTCTTC.

CDR3 in amino acids: CASSYSRLKGSVTGELFF. In DNA, the CDR3 is TGTGCCAGCAGTTACTCGAGACTGAAAGGGAGTGTCACCGGGGAGCTGTTTTTT. V and J are TRBV6-5 and TRBJ2-2; D possibly corresponds to TRBD2 (5 bases). Between the trimmed V and J ends, which lost 0 bases and 4 bases, there was a span of 18 bases. From germline, CDR1 is MNHEY and CDR2 SVGAGI. The CDR3 is made up of 18 amino acids.

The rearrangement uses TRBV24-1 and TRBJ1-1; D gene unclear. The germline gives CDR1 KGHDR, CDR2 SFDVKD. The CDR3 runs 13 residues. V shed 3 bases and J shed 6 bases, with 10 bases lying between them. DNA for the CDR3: TGTGCCACCAGTGATCCCGGGGAACCTGAAGCTTTCTTT. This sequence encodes CATSDPGEPEAFF.

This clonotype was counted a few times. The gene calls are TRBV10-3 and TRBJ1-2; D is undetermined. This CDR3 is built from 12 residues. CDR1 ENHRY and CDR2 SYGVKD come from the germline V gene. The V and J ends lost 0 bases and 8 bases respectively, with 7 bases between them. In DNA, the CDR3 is TGTGCCATCAGTGAGTCCGCAGTGGGCTACACCTTC. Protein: CAISESAVGYTF.

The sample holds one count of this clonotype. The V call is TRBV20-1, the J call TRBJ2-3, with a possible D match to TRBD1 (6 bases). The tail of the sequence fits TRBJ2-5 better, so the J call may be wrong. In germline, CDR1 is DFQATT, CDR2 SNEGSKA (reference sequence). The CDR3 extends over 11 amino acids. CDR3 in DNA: TGCAGTGCTAGCCTACAGGGGACCCAGTACTTC. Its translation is CSASLQGTQYF.

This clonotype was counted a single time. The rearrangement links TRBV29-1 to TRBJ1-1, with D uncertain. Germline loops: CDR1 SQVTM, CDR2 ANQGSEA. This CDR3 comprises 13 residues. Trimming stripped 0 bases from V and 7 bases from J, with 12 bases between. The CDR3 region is CSVEDPLGGEAFF. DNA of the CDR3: TGCAGCGTTGAAGATCCGTTGGGAGGTGAAGCTTTCTTT.

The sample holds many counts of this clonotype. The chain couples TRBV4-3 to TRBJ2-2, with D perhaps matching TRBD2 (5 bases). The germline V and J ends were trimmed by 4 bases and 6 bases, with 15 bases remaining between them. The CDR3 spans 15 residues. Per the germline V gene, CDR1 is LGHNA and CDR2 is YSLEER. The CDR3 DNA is TGCGCCAGCAGCCGCGGATCGCGGGTTTCCGGGGAGCTGTTTTTT. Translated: CASSRGSRVSGELFF.

The CDR3 bases are TGTGCCACCCAAGCTAATGAAAAACTGTTTTTT. It codes for CATQANEKLFF. The rearrangement links TRBV24-1 to TRBJ1-4; D remains unclear. The CDR3 runs to 11 residues. V was pared by 9 bases and J by 3 bases, with 4 bases between. Germline values: CDR1 KGHDR, CDR2 SFDVKD.

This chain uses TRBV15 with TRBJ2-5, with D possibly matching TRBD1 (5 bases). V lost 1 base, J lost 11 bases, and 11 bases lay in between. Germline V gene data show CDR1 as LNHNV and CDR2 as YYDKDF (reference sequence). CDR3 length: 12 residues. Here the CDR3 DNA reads TGTGCCACCAGCAGAGGGCAGGGCCGACAGTACTTC. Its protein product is CATSRGQGRQYF.

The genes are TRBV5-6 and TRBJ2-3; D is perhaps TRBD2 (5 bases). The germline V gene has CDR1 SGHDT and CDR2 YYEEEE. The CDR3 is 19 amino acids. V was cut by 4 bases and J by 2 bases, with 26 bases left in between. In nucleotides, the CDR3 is TGTGCCAGCAGCACACTAGGGATTTCCCTAGGGCATCTCACAGATACGCAGTATTTT. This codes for CASSTLGISLGHLTDTQYF.

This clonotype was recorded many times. In nucleotides, the CDR3 is TGCGCCAGCAGCCCGACAGGGGGCGGACGTGAAGCTTTCTTT. This codes for CASSPTGGGREAFF. The chain carries TRBV5-1 and TRBJ1-1; TRBD1 agrees at 10 bases. The CDR3 has 14 amino acids. Trimming cost V 4 bases and J 7 bases; bases outside gene matches: 7. Germline values: CDR1 SGHRS, CDR2 YFSETQ.

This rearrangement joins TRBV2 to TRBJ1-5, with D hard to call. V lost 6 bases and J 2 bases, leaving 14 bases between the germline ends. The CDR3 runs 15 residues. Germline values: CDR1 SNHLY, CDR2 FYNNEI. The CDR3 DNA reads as TGTGCCAGCAGCTTACGGAGAATTGGCAATCAGCCCCAGCATTTT. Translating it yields CASSLRRIGNQPQHF.

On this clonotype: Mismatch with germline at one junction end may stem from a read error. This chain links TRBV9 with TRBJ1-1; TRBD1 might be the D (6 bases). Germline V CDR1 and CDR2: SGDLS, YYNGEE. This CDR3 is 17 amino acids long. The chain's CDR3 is CASSPMGRGGPDTEAFF. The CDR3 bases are TGTGCCAGCAGCCCAATGGGGCGGGGGGGGCCAGATACTGAGGCTTTCTTT.

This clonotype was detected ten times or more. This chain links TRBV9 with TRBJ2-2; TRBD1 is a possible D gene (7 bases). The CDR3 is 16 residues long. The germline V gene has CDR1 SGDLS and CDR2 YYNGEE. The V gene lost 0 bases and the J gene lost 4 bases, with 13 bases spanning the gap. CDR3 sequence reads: CASSVAQGGRTGELFF. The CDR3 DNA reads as TGTGCCAGCAGCGTAGCTCAGGGGGGCCGCACCGGGGAGCTGTTTTTT.

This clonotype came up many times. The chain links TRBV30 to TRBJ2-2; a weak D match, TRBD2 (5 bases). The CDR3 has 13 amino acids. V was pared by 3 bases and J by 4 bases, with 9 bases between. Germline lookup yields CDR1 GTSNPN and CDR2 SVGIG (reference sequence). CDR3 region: CAWRRAGTGELFF. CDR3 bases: TGTGCCTGGAGGAGGGCGGGCACCGGGGAGCTGTTTTTT.

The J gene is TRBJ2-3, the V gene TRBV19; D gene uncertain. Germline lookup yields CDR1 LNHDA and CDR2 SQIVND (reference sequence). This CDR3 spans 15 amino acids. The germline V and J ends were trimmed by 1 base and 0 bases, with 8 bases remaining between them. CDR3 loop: CASSIGLPSTDTQYF. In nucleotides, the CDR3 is TGTGCCAGTAGTATAGGGTTACCTAGCACAGATACGCAGTATTTT.

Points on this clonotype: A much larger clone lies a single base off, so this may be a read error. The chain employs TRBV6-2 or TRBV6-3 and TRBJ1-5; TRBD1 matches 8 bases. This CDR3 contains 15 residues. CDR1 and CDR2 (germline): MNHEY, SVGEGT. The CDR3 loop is CASNYFQGARQPQHF. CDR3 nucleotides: TGTGCCAGCAATTACTTTCAGGGGGCGCGGCAGCCCCAGCATTTT.

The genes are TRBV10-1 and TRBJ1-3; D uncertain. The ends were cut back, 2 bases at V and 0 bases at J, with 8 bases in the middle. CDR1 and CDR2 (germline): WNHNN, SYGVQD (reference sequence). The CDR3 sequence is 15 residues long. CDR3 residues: CASSETQDSGNTIYF. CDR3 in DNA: TGCGCCAGCAGTGAGACGCAGGACTCTGGAAACACCATATATTTT.

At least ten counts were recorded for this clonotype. The chain's CDR3 is CASRTGTKNTEAFF. For the CDR3, the DNA is TGTGCCAGCAGAACCGGGACAAAGAACACTGAAGCTTTCTTT. J is TRBJ1-1 and V is TRBV2; a weak D match, TRBD1 (6 bases). Trimming shortened V by 6 bases and J by 1 base, and 12 bases separated the two germline ends. Germline loops: CDR1 SNHLY, CDR2 FYNNEI. The CDR3 length is 14 residues.

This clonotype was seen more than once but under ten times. The CDR3 DNA is TGTGCCAGCAGCTTAAATGGGGTGCAGGGGCGCACTGAAGCTTTCTTT. Protein product: CASSLNGVQGRTEAFF. The chain uses TRBV7-2 and TRBJ1-1; tentatively, D is TRBD1 (6 bases). The CDR3 has 16 residues. Germline V lookup: CDR1 SGHTA, CDR2 FQGNSA. The ends were cut back, 2 bases at V and 4 bases at J, with 17 bases in the middle.

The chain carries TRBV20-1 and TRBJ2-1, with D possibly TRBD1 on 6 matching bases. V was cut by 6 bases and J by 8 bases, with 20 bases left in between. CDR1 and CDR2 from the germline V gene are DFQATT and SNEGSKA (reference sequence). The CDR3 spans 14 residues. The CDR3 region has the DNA TGCAGTGCCCCCGTTACTACAGGGAGCGATGAGCAGTTCTTC. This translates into CSAPVTTGSDEQFF.